This T cell receptor beta chain was documented in a study of TIL therapy for anti-PD-1-resistant metastatic lung cancer. Indicated time point: pre-treatment sample, taken before nivolumab and TIL therapy. The tumor samples were excised metastases, mostly pleural nodules or supraclavicular lymph nodes. The CDR3 extends over 14 amino acids. The germline CDR1 and CDR2 sequences are SGHKS and YYEKEE (reference sequence). The J segment lost 6 bases and the V segment lost 4 bases, leaving 4 bases of the junction unmatched. The libraries were made with immunoSEQ v3. Libraries were sequenced to 1.5 million to 2 million read pairs (survey) or roughly 5-6 million (deep). TCRdb's table, derived via immunoSEQ multiplex PCR, lists solely in-frame clones and lacks some. The table shows about 100,000 clones, with roughly 65% occurring only once.

The rearrangement links TRBV5-5 to TRBJ1-6; 7 positions agree with TRBD1. The sample was tumor tissue, taken at baseline. This TCR was sampled from a person aged 25-80 years with non-small cell lung cancer. CDR3 region: CASSAGQPNSPLHF. For the CDR3, the DNA is TGTGCCAGCAGCGCGGGACAGCCTAATTCACCCCTCCACTTT.